The rows below give T cell receptor beta chains drawn from one sample of a study of T cell responses to AZD1222 COVID-19 vaccine. Here immunoSEQ multiplex PCR was the method, and the copy in TCRdb shows in-frame clones only, minus some. The data show approximately 150,000 clones, with around 88% seen just once and approximately 0.97% held by the top ten. The sequencing here drew on peripheral blood, taken 28 days after the second AZD1222 dose. These receptors were taken from an adult who received the AZD1222 COVID-19 vaccine. CDR3s include the opening cysteine and the closing phenylalanine or tryptophan.

CASSQGSGGFYNEQFF | TRBV3-1/TRBV3-2
CASSIGTASYEQYF | TRBV19
CSAIEGATEAFF | TRBV20-1
CASSQPVRGYGYTF | TRBV19
CASSLVSSGGYTF | TRBV5-1
CASSLGVDYGYTF | TRBV19
CASSLAGALDGYTF | TRBV27
CASSLAGLEETQYF | TRBV4-1
CASSPDRVLVAGELFF | TRBV18
CATTLIGNSYEQYF | TRBV24-1
CASGFTIPGGYTF | TRBV12-5
CASSTAAGEQFF | TRBV2
CASSQTLRDVSLQPQHF | TRBV4-2
CASSPRGGRSTDTQYF | TRBV7-9
CASTPTGPGDQPQHF | TRBV6-5
CASSYDVAYEQYF | TRBV14
CASSLDGNNEQFF | TRBV10-1
CASSQPSSGNTIYF | TRBV7-2
CASSQGQNIPYEQYF | TRBV2
CASSLVGGVNTEAFF | TRBV5-1
CASSVDEGRQPQHF | TRBV9
CASSQGLSGDTQYF | TRBV5-1
CASSQDRTGYYGYTF | TRBV4-3
CASSLRQGDSPLHF | TRBV3-1/TRBV3-2
CASSLSRDTQYF | TRBV18
CASSLQAGGNKWQFF | TRBV7-9
CASSPVGGKTYEQYF | TRBV19
CASSPNVPGRGQETQYF | TRBV14
CASSPSQGVNSPLHF | TRBV18
CASSERGGTEAFF | TRBV18
CASSSIQRDRGQGGYTF | TRBV11-2
CASSQVSYEQYF | TRBV14
CAIRDRVDEKLFF | TRBV10-3
CASSPGVRGEKLFF | TRBV18
CASSMEGWEFF | TRBV19
CASSVVGRGPATYNEQFF | TRBV9
CASSYRQGERKLFF | TRBV6-5
CASSPYSRQGKTEAFF | TRBV5-6
CASSNNRPSGNTIYF | TRBV19
CASSLDWKRPKNIQYF | TRBV18
CASSPPNVVGEAFF | TRBV5-1
CASRGQLNTEAFF | TRBV12-3/TRBV12-4
CASSQDTGPTNEKLFF | TRBV4-1
CASSRRDRPGLSRGYTF | TRBV11-2
CASSAGTLGQYF | TRBV19
CASSLELLRGGAFDEQYF | TRBV7-7
CATSRDRETQYF | TRBV15
CASSPRHGTGELFF | TRBV7-2
CASSLGRGRTTLPHEQYF | TRBV4-1
CASSRKGGTALFF | TRBV12-3/TRBV12-4
CASSLAGTVNTEAFF | TRBV3-1/TRBV3-2
CASSVVEGLGSYNEQFF | TRBV9
CASSLSWAGARNSYEQYF | TRBV5-1
CASSQDRNPGNTIYF | TRBV4-1
CASSQVLRGGDTQYF | TRBV4-2